This passage covers 4 T cell receptor beta chains from one sample sequenced in a study of CD8+CD57+ T cells in acquired aplastic anemia. The study profiled TCR beta VDJ and CDR3 using genomic DNA as template. TCRdb recomputed calls from the reads with MiXCR, one row per CDR3 protein. The table lists about 270,000 distinct CDR3 sequences, approximately 86% of them singletons. It was patients with CD8+CD57+ cell expansion by flow cytometry who were chosen for sequencing. The sample was sorted CD4+, CD8+, or CD8+CD57+ T cells (not recorded which) from PBMCs. The receptors stem from a human donor with aplastic anemia.

To note about this clonotype: The junction departs from the called germline gene at one end, perhaps through a read error. The chain combines TRBV7-9 with TRBJ1-2; D remains ambiguous. Germline CDR1 reads SEHNR; CDR2 reads FQNEAQ (reference sequence). The CDR3 extends over 14 amino acids. CDR3 DNA: TGTGCCAGCAGCTTTGAGAGAAGCGGTTGGAGCGATGACTTC. Amino acids: CASSFERSGWSDDF.

There are many counts of this clonotype. The gene calls are TRBV4-3 and TRBJ2-1, with D possibly matching TRBD2 (6 bases). This CDR3 has 16 residues. Germline-derived CDR1 and CDR2 are LGHNA and YSLEER. Trimming took off 0 bases at V and 5 bases at J, with 14 bases between the two ends. The CDR3 DNA reads as TGCGCCAGCAGCCAAGAGCTTTCTAGCGAACACAATGAGCAGTTCTTC. It is translated as CASSQELSSEHNEQFF.

V and J are TRBV20-1 and TRBJ2-7; D remains ambiguous. Germline assignment: CDR1 DFQATT and CDR2 SNEGSKA (reference sequence). The CDR3 spans 12 residues. V was clipped by 0 bases and J by 3 bases, with 6 bases between them. CDR3 loop: CSARDVGYEQYF. For the CDR3, the DNA is TGCAGTGCTAGAGATGTAGGCTACGAGCAGTACTTC.

On this clonotype itself: The missing conserved phenylalanine or tryptophan at the end of this CDR3 makes a read error likely. V and J are TRBV2 and TRBJ2-5; TRBD2 is a possible D gene (7 bases). CDR3 size: 14 residues. Germline CDR1 is SNHLY and CDR2 is FYNNEI. The CDR3 DNA reads as TGTGCCAGCAGTGATGGGGGGGGGCGGGAGACGCAGTACGTC. Amino acid sequence: CASSDGGGRETQYV.